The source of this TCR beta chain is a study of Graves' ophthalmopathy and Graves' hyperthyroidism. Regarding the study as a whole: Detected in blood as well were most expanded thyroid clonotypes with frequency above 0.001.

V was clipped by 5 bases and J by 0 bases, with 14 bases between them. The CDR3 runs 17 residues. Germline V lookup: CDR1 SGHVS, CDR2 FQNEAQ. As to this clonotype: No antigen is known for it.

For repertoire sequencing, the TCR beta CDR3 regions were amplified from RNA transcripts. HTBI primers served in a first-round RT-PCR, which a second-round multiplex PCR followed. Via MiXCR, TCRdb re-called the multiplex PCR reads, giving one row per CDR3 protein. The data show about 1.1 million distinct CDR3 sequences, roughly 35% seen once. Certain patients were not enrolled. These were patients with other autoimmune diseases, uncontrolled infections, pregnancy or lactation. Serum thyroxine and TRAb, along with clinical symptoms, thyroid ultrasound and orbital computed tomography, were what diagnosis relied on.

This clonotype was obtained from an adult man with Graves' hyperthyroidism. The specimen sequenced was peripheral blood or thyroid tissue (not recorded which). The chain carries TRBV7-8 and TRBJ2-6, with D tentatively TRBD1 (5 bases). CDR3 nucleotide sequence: TGTGCCAGCAGCCCTCGACACAGGAACTCTGGGGCCAACGTCCTGACTTTC. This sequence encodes CASSPRHRNSGANVLTF.